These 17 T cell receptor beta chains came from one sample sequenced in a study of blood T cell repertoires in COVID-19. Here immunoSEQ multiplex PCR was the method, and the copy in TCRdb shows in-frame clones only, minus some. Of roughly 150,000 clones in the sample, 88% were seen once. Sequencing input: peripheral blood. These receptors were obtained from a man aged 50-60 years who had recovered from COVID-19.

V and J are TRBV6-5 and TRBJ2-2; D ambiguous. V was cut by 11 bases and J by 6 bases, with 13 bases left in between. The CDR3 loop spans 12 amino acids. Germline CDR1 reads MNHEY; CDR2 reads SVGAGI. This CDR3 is CAALTSAGELFF. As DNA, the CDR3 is TGTGCCGCCCTGACCAGCGCCGGGGAGCTGTTTTTT.

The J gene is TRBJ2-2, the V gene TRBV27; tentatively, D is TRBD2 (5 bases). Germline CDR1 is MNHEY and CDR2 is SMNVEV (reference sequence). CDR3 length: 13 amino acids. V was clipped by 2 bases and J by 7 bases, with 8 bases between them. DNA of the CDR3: TGTGCCAGCAGTTTACTAGCCGACGGGGAGCTGTTTTTT. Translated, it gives CASSLLADGELFF.

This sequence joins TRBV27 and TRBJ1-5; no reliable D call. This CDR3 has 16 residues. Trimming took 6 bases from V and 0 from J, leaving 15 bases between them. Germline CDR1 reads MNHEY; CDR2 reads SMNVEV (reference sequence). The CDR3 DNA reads TGTGCCAGCAGACCGACCGACACCGATAGCAATCAGCCCCAGCATTTT. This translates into CASRPTDTDSNQPQHF.

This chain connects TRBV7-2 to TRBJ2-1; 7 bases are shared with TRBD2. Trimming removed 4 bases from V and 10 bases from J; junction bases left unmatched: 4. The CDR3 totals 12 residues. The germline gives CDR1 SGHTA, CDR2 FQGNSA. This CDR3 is CASSSDGREQFF. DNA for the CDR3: TGTGCCAGCAGCTCGGACGGGAGGGAGCAGTTCTTC.

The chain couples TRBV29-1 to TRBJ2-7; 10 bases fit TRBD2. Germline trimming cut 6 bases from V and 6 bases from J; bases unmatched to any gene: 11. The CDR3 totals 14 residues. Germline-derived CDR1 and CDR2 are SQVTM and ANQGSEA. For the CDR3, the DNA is TGCAGCGTGAATGGGCTAGCGGGAGCGGTCGAGCAGTACTTC. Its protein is CSVNGLAGAVEQYF.

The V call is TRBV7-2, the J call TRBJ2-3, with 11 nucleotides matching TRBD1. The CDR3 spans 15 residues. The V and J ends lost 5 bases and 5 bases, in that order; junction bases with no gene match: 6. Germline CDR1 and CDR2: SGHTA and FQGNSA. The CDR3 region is CASSLGQGAGDTQYF. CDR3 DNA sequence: TGTGCCAGCAGCCTAGGACAGGGGGCGGGAGATACGCAGTATTTT.

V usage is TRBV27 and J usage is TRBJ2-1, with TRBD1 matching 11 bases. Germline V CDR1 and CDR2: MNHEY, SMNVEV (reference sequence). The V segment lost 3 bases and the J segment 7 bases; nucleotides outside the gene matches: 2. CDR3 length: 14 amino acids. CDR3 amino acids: CASSFGTGGNEQFF. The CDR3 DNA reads TGTGCCAGCAGTTTCGGGACAGGGGGAAATGAGCAGTTCTTC.

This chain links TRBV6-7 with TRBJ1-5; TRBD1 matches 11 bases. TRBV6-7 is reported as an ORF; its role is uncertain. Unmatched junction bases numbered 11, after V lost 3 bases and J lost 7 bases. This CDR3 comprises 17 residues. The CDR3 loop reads CASSYERGQGDEQPQHF. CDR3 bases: TGTGCCAGCAGTTATGAGAGGGGACAGGGGGATGAGCAGCCCCAGCATTTT.

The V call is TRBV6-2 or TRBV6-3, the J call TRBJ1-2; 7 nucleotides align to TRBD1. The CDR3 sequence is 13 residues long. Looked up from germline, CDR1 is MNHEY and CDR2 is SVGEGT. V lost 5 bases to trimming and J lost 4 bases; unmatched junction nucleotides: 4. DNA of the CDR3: TGTGCCAGCAGTCCGGACAGGCGCTATGGCTACACCTTC. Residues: CASSPDRRYGYTF.

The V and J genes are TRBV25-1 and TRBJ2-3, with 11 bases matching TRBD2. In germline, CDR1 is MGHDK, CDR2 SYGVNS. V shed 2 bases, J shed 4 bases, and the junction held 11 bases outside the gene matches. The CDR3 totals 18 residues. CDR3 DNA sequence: TGTGCCAGCAGTGAAGAAAGGGATAGCGGGGGGGCCTCAGATACGCAGTATTTT. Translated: CASSEERDSGGASDTQYF.

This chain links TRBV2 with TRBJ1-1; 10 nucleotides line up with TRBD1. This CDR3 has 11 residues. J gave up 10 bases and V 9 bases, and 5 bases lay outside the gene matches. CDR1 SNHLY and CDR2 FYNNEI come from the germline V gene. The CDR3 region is CASRQGARAFF. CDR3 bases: TGTGCCAGTAGACAGGGGGCTCGAGCTTTCTTT.

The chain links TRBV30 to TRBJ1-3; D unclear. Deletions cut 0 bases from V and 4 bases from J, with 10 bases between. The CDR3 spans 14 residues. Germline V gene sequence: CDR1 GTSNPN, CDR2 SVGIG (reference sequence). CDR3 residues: CAWSVTDSGNTIYF. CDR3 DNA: TGTGCCTGGAGTGTAACGGACTCCGGAAACACCATATATTTT.

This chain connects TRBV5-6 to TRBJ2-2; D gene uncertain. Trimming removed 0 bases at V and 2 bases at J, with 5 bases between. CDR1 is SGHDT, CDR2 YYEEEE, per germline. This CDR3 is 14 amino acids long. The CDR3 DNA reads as TGTGCCAGCAGCTTGGGACTTAACACCGGGGAGCTGTTTTTT. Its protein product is CASSLGLNTGELFF.

The CDR3 spells CASSERRNEKLFF. The CDR3 region has the DNA TGTGCCAGCAGTGAGAGAAGAAATGAAAAACTGTTTTTT. This rearrangement joins TRBV28 to TRBJ1-4; the D is unclear. The V gene's germline CDR1 is MDHEN and CDR2 SYDVKM. The length of the CDR3 is 13 residues. The ends were cut back, 5 bases at V and 5 bases at J, with 9 bases in the middle.

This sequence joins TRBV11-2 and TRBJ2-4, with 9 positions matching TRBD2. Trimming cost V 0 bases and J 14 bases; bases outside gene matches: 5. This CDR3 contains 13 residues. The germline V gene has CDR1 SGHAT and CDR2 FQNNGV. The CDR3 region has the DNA TGTGCCAGCAGCTTAGAAGCGGGAGGCCAAAAGTACTTC. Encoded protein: CASSLEAGGQKYF.

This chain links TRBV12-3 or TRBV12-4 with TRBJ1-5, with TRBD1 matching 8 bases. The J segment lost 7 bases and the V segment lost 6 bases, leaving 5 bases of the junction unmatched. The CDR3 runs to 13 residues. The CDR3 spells CASRQGAGQPQHF. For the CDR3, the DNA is TGTGCCAGCAGGCAGGGGGCCGGCCAGCCCCAGCATTTT.

CDR3 region: CASSGGPNTGELFF. CDR3 bases: TGCGCCAGCAGCGGAGGACCGAACACCGGGGAGCTGTTTTTT. This chain uses TRBV5-1 with TRBJ2-2; TRBD2 might be the D (5 bases). Germline V gene sequence: CDR1 SGHRS, CDR2 YFSETQ. The CDR3 contains 14 residues. Trimming left V 4 bases short and J 0 bases short, with 7 bases between.